This TCR beta chain is drawn from a study of CD8+ T cells in alopecia areata. This CDR3 region has 13 residues. From germline, CDR1 is SGHDT and CDR2 YYEEEE. Trimming took off 6 bases at V and 7 bases at J, with 16 bases between the two ends. Following RNA extraction, reverse transcription yielded cDNA that acted as the sequencing template. Here immunoSEQ multiplex PCR was the method, and the copy in TCRdb shows in-frame clones only, minus some. Of fewer than 250,000 clones listed, under 70% are singletons. Treatment here: oral pan-JAK inhibitor, 5-10 mg twice daily. For this clone: The antigen remains unidentified.

Study results and caveats: Normal skin's resident alphabeta T cells are sequenced alongside lesional scalp T cells. Since there was just one nonresponder, nobody can yet say how baseline CD8+ expansion ties to response.

This sample comprised CD4+ T cells sorted from blood, obtained at week 4, from a patient treated with tofacitinib. The TCR sequence derives from a human donor with alopecia areata. J is TRBJ1-1 and V is TRBV5-6; D is unclear. In DNA form, the CDR3 reads TGTGCCAGCAACCTGGGCCGTTTCGGTGAAGCTTTCTTT. Translation: CASNLGRFGEAFF.